The present TCR beta chain was sequenced within a study of blood T cell repertoires in COVID-19. Generated by immunoSEQ multiplex PCR, the TCRdb table keeps only in-frame clones and is missing some. This repertoire shows about 130,000 clones, about four fifths found once; its top ten account for approximately 9.1%. The ends were cut back, 5 bases at V and 0 bases at J, with 11 bases in the middle. CDR3 length: 16 residues. Germline CDR1 is SEHNR and CDR2 is FQNEAQ (reference sequence). The chain is built from TRBV7-9 and TRBJ2-6; D remains ambiguous. The sequence was obtained from a man aged 50 or older who had recovered from COVID-19. Sequencing used PBMCs or T cells enriched from blood (not recorded which). The CDR3 DNA is TGTGCCAGCAGCCCTGTTCCGGGCTCTGGGGCCAACGTCCTGACTTTC. It specifies CASSPVPGSGANVLTF.